The clone carrying this TCR beta chain was seen repeatedly, ten times or more. No antigen is known for it. The sample is drawn from a study of T-cell reconstitution after alpha-beta-depleted transplantation in children. Whole-study findings and limits: Expanded graft clones, several hundred of them, were reportedly the source of alpha-beta T cells about two months after transplant. A year post-transplant, T-cell counts and diversity derived mostly from newly produced T cells. Elevated TCRbeta diversity at day 60 was traced, in some patients, to surviving recipient T cells and thymic progenitors.

For TCRbeta, the library was prepared with unique molecular identifiers. One entry per CDR3 protein, called by TCRdb with MiXCR from the PCR reads. The sample contains nearly 200,000 distinct CDR3 sequences, around 5.9% of which appear only once. The V end was cut by 3 bases, the J end by 2 bases, with 7 bases between. This CDR3 contains 13 residues. The rearrangement uses TRBV12-3 or TRBV12-4 and TRBJ1-1; D unclear. This receptor was obtained from a girl under three years old with combined immunodeficiency, due to receive a stem cell transplant. Source: PBMCs, taken before TCRalphabeta/CD19-depleted stem cell transplant. The DNA for the CDR3 is TGTGCCAGCAGTTTCCACATAAACACTGAAGCTTTCTTT. It yields the protein CASSFHINTEAFF.